This record covers a single T cell receptor (beta chain). Its antigen is as yet unknown. The sample is drawn from a study of cytomegalovirus exposure and HLA in healthy donors. Germline V gene sequence: CDR1 LNHDA, CDR2 SQIVND (reference sequence). CDR3 size: 20 residues. V was pared by 3 bases and J by 2 bases, with 17 bases of the junction left unmatched. General observations from the study: Data from an earlier analysis indicated that most TCR beta V segments were productive either about 87% or about 30% of the time. Later analysis demonstrated an association between a missense DCLRE1C variant and TCR beta V- and J-gene trimming.

PCR involved 60 Vbeta and 13 Jbeta primers. The method was immunoSEQ multiplex PCR; TCRdb's version includes in-frame clones alone and lacks a portion of them. The top ten hold about 6% of the sample, which has approximately 93,000 clones, roughly 67% seen once. Sequences were obtained from PBMCs. The V call is TRBV19, the J call TRBJ2-3; TRBD2 aligns across 10 bases. The TCR was taken from a boy aged 10-17 years in good health and CMV-seropositive. CDR3 in DNA: TGTGCCAGTAGTATTTGGCTAGCGGGAGCCAGAGCGGGAGCCACAGATACGCAGTATTTT. This sequence encodes CASSIWLAGARAGATDTQYF.